Below are 3 T cell receptor beta chains sequenced from a single sample in a study of tumor-infiltrating lymphocytes in primary liver carcinoma. The authors made TCR beta cDNA from 500 to 600 ng total RNA with a constant-region primer. Each TCR beta library was derived from three nested multiplex PCR rounds that employed slightly modified ARM-PCR. TRBV1-TRBV30 forward primers paired with a C-beta reverse primer were used in the first two PCR rounds, which ran 9 to 10 cycles each. TCRdb reanalysed the multiplex PCR reads using MiXCR and keeps one entry per CDR3 protein. The data contain approximately 300,000 distinct CDR3 sequences, 65% of them singletons. They got blood RNA out of unsorted whole blood and also pulled out germline DNA. Sequences were obtained from peripheral blood. These TCRs come from a man aged 35 to 55 with primary liver carcinoma and hepatitis B virus infection.

This clonotype was picked up many times. The V and J genes are TRBV29-1 and TRBJ2-7; D not certain. V was cut by 4 bases and J by 4 bases, with 5 bases left in between. Germline CDR1 reads SQVTM; CDR2 reads ANQGSEA. The length of the CDR3 is 10 residues. CDR3 bases: TGCAGCGTTGGGGAATACGAGCAGTACTTC. It translates to CSVGEYEQYF.

Regarding this clonotype: Just one base apart from a much larger clone, this may be a read error. The CDR3, as DNA: TGTGCCAGCAGCCAAGAATGGGTAGGGATAGATGATCAGTTCTTC. Translated: CASSQEWVGIDDQFF. The chain employs TRBV14 and TRBJ2-1; D not resolved. Germline V gene data show CDR1 as SGHDN and CDR2 as FVKESK. CDR3 length: 15 amino acids.

Comments on this clonotype: An end of the junction does not agree with germline; a read error may underlie this. The chain employs TRBV6-5 and TRBJ2-2; 9 positions agree with TRBD1. This CDR3 has 17 residues. In germline, CDR1 is MNHEY, CDR2 SVGAGI. The CDR3 sequence: CASSWTGDPSNTGELFF. DNA for the CDR3: TGTGCCAGCAGCTGGACAGGGGACCCATCGAATACCGGGGAGCTGTTTTTT.